The 11 T cell receptor beta chains in this list originate from one sample, sequenced in a study of post-analysis software for immune sequencing data. General observations from the study: Comparison of patients with controls showed five TRBV segments more frequent in patients, TRBV5-6, TRBV5-1 and TRBV20-1 among them.

Unique molecular identifiers featured in each of the TCR beta cDNA libraries. One entry per CDR3 protein results from TCRdb running MiXCR on the PCR reads. The data show about 460,000 distinct CDR3 sequences, roughly 45% seen once. No antigens are known for them. Specimen: blood. These receptors were obtained from a girl between 10 and 17 years old with multiple sclerosis.

This clonotype was counted a single time. The V gene is TRBV20-1, the J gene TRBJ2-1, with a weak D call TRBD2 (6 bases). V was clipped by 2 bases and J by 0 bases, with 17 bases between them. Germline V gene lookup returns CDR1 DFQATT and CDR2 SNEGSKA (reference sequence). There are 17 residues in the CDR3. The CDR3 protein is CSARTTGGISSYNEQFF. The CDR3 nucleotides read TGCAGTGCTAGAACAACTGGCGGGATTAGCTCCTACAATGAGCAGTTCTTC.

This clonotype was observed a handful of times. The chain employs TRBV28 and TRBJ2-5; no firm D call. Trimming removed 8 bases from V and 3 bases from J, with 13 bases in between. Germline V gives CDR1 MDHEN, CDR2 SYDVKM. The CDR3 extends over 13 amino acids. The CDR3 is CASWRPTKETQYF. Here the CDR3 DNA reads TGTGCCAGCTGGCGGCCTACTAAAGAGACCCAGTACTTC.

This chain uses TRBV5-4 with TRBJ2-1, with D tentatively TRBD1 (6 bases). The CDR3 totals 17 residues. CDR1 SGHNT and CDR2 YYREEE come from the germline V gene (reference sequence). Trimming removed 0 bases at V and 0 bases at J, with 13 bases between. Written as DNA, the CDR3 is TGTGCCAGCAGCTTGGATTGGCAGGACAGCTCCTACAATGAGCAGTTCTTC. It specifies CASSLDWQDSSYNEQFF. The full variable domain, with the rest looked up from reference TRBV5-4 and TRBJ2-1, is ETGVTQSPTHLIKTRGQQVTLRCSSQSGHNTVSWYQQALGQGPQFIFQYYREEENGRGNFPPRFSGLQFPNYSSELNVNALELDDSALYLCASSLDWQDSSYNEQFFGPGTRLTVL.

The chain employs TRBV4-2 and TRBJ2-1; TRBD2 matches at 7 bases. V lost 0 bases and J lost 7; bases outside the gene matches: 12. Germline V gene lookup returns CDR1 LGHNA and CDR2 YNFKEQ. This CDR3 has 17 residues. In DNA form, the CDR3 reads TGTGCCAGCAGCCAAGAGGATCCTCGCGGGAGAGGAAATGAGCAGTTCTTC. Translated: CASSQEDPRGRGNEQFF.

The table lists this clonotype with a few counts. This chain links TRBV2 with TRBJ1-1; 11 positions match TRBD1. The germline V gene encodes CDR1 SNHLY and CDR2 FYNNEI. With 8 bases clipped from V and 5 bases from J, the junction kept 10 bases outside the gene matches. This CDR3 region has 15 residues. This chain's CDR3 is CASGGQGAVGTEAFF. CDR3 in DNA: TGTGCCAGCGGCGGACAGGGGGCGGTCGGGACTGAAGCTTTCTTT.

V usage is TRBV7-9 and J usage is TRBJ2-7; 7 bases fit TRBD1. Matching the DNA end better, TRBJ2-4 makes the J call doubtful. This CDR3 has 18 amino acids. Germline assignment: CDR1 SEHNR and CDR2 FQNEAQ (reference sequence). The CDR3 is CASSYTTGVLQIGNIQYF. The CDR3 DNA reads TGTGCCAGCAGCTACACCACAGGGGTGCTACAGATCGGGAACATTCAGTACTTC.

V gene TRBV20-1 combines with J gene TRBJ2-7; D is possibly TRBD2 (5 bases). The V end was cut by 4 bases, the J end by 2 bases, with 21 bases between. The length of the CDR3 is 16 residues. The V gene's germline CDR1 is DFQATT and CDR2 SNEGSKA (reference sequence). CDR3 region: CSANYPHGMSTYEQYF. The CDR3 nucleotides read TGCAGTGCTAATTACCCCCACGGGATGTCAACCTACGAGCAGTACTTC.

This clonotype has just a few counts. The CDR3 DNA follows: TGTGCCAGCAGCTTAGCGAAGGGGAGGCGGCTAGCGGGAGTAAGGCAAGAGACCCAGTACTTC. Amino acids: CASSLAKGRRLAGVRQETQYF. This rearrangement joins TRBV7-8 to TRBJ2-5; 10 bases are a match to TRBD2. This CDR3 has 21 amino acids. Per germline, CDR1 SGHVS and CDR2 FQNEAQ. Trimming took 0 bases from V and 2 from J; bases not matched to a gene: 18.

V and J are TRBV6-4 and TRBJ2-3; 7 bases are a match to TRBD1. In germline, CDR1 is MRHNA, CDR2 SNTAGT. The V and J ends lost 0 bases and 4 bases, in that order; junction bases with no gene match: 4. The CDR3 runs 15 residues. CDR3 in amino acids: CASSDSRQGPDTQYF. CDR3 coding DNA: TGTGCCAGCAGTGACTCGCGACAGGGCCCAGATACGCAGTATTTT.

This rearrangement joins TRBV10-3 to TRBJ2-7; TRBD2 aligns across 9 bases. CDR1 is ENHRY and CDR2 is SYGVKD in the germline V gene. The CDR3 extends over 14 amino acids. Trimming at V came to 7 bases and at J to 1 base, leaving 5 bases not matched to a gene. CDR3 nucleotide sequence: TGTGCCATCAAAGGTAGCGGGAGTTCCTACGAGCAGTACTTC. This sequence encodes CAIKGSGSSYEQYF.

The V call is TRBV5-1, the J call TRBJ2-4; D assignment may be TRBD1 or TRBD2 (6 bases each). Germline loops: CDR1 SGHRS, CDR2 YFSETQ. Trimming took 4 bases from V and 0 from J, leaving 20 bases between them. The CDR3 runs 18 residues. CDR3 sequence reads: CASSGGPYRELAKNIQYF. The CDR3 DNA reads TGCGCCAGCAGCGGGGGGCCCTACAGAGAACTAGCCAAAAACATTCAGTACTTC.